Below, 23 T cell receptor beta chains from the same sample are listed, as sequenced in a study of T cell responses to AZD1222 COVID-19 vaccine. Clones were sequenced by immunoSEQ multiplex PCR, and TCRdb holds only the in-frame ones, with some missing. The repertoire holds 150,000 to 200,000 clones, with more than 75% as singletons. The specimen comprised peripheral blood, sampled 28 days after the second AZD1222 dose. Source of these receptors: an adult who received the AZD1222 COVID-19 vaccine.

The chain links TRBV6-4 to TRBJ2-2, with 7 bases fitting TRBD1. J lost 4 bases, V lost 4 bases, and 3 bases had no gene match. CDR3 length: 14 amino acids. CDR1 and CDR2 from the germline V gene are MRHNA and SNTAGT. The CDR3 here is CASSVAGGTGELFF. The CDR3 nucleotides are TGTGCCAGCAGTGTCGCAGGGGGCACCGGGGAGCTGTTTTTT.

This chain joins TRBV7-3 and TRBJ2-7; 11 nucleotides match TRBD1. The junction had 17 bases not matched to a gene; V was cut back by 5 bases and J by 2 bases. The CDR3 contains 19 residues. Looked up from germline, CDR1 is SGHTA and CDR2 is FQGTGA. CDR3 sequence (DNA): TGTGCCAGCAGCGAATGGGGTCGTGGGACAGGGGGTTTCCCCTACGAGCAGTACTTC. Amino acids: CASSEWGRGTGGFPYEQYF.

In its sample, this clone was seen once. The rearrangement joins TRBV4-1 to TRBJ2-5; D is perhaps TRBD2 (6 bases). The germline CDR1 and CDR2 sequences are MGHRA and YSYEKL. Trimming took off 1 base at V and 5 bases at J, with 23 bases between the two ends. The CDR3 runs 18 residues. The CDR3, as DNA: TGCGCCAGCAGCCAAGCGTTAAGTCAGGCCGGGGGTTGGGAGACCCAGTACTTC. The encoded protein is CASSQALSQAGGWETQYF.

The chain joins TRBV28 to TRBJ1-2, with a tentative D call TRBD1 (5 bases). The V gene's germline CDR1 is MDHEN and CDR2 SYDVKM. V was clipped by 5 bases and J by 4 bases, with 14 bases between them. The CDR3 has 14 residues. Here the CDR3 reads CASSEGLESYGYTF. CDR3 coding DNA: TGTGCCAGCAGTGAGGGACTCGAAAGCTATGGCTACACCTTC.

This clone was picked up one time. This chain links TRBV28 with TRBJ1-4, with TRBD1 matching 7 bases. CDR1 and CDR2 (germline): MDHEN, SYDVKM. The CDR3 has 12 residues. V lost 4 bases to trimming and J lost 14 bases; unmatched junction nucleotides: 7. The CDR3, as DNA: TGTGCCAGCAGTTCGCAGACAGGGTGGCTGTTTTTT. Translation: CASSSQTGWLFF.

The chain carries TRBV30 and TRBJ1-2; weak D call: TRBD1 (5 bases). This CDR3 is built from 12 residues. Trimming pared 3 bases from V and 7 bases from J, leaving 12 bases between. The germline V gene has CDR1 GTSNPN and CDR2 SVGIG (reference sequence). The CDR3 coding sequence is TGTGCCTGGAGCCCGAGGGGCTCTGGCTACACCTTC. It encodes CAWSPRGSGYTF.

J is TRBJ1-1 and V is TRBV10-3; D might be TRBD1 (6 bases). CDR1 ENHRY and CDR2 SYGVKD come from the germline V gene. V was pared by 3 bases and J by 2 bases, with 13 bases between. CDR3 length: 15 amino acids. The CDR3 spells CAISDSGTINTEAFF. The CDR3, as DNA: TGTGCCATCAGTGACTCCGGGACAATCAACACTGAAGCTTTCTTT.

The J gene is TRBJ2-2, the V gene TRBV7-3; 9 positions match TRBD1. The CDR3 is made up of 13 amino acids. In germline, CDR1 is SGHTA, CDR2 FQGTGA. Germline trimming cut 8 bases from V and 4 bases from J; bases unmatched to any gene: 2. Here the CDR3 reads CASGTGTTGELFF. As DNA, the CDR3 is TGTGCCAGCGGGACAGGGACCACCGGGGAGCTGTTTTTT.

The chain is built from TRBV5-1 and TRBJ2-2; 8 positions agree with TRBD1. CDR3 length: 14 amino acids. The junction had 5 bases not matched to a gene; V was cut back by 3 bases and J by 7 bases. Germline-derived CDR1 and CDR2 are SGHRS and YFSETQ. Here the CDR3 DNA reads TGCGCCAGCAGCTCGGGACAGGTTAGCGGGGAGCTGTTTTTT. This codes for CASSSGQVSGELFF.

This chain connects TRBV28 to TRBJ2-1; TRBD2 is a possible D gene (5 bases). The CDR3 consists of 14 residues. Trimming left V 8 bases short and J 5 bases short, with 16 bases between. Germline loops: CDR1 MDHEN, CDR2 SYDVKM. CDR3: CASEGTTFNNEQFF. For the CDR3, the DNA is TGTGCCAGCGAGGGAACGACCTTTAACAATGAGCAGTTCTTC.

The J gene is TRBJ2-7, the V gene TRBV27; perhaps D is TRBD1 or TRBD2 (5 bases each). This CDR3 has 14 amino acids. V was clipped by 5 bases and J by 4 bases, with 15 bases between them. The germline V gene encodes CDR1 MNHEY and CDR2 SMNVEV (reference sequence). The CDR3 spells CASSGGFDPYEQYF. In DNA, the CDR3 is TGTGCCAGCAGTGGGGGTTTCGACCCTTACGAGCAGTACTTC.

The chain carries TRBV2 and TRBJ2-3; D not resolved. The CDR3 runs to 13 residues. V lost 7 bases, J lost 1 base, and 9 bases lay in between. In germline, CDR1 is SNHLY, CDR2 FYNNEI. The CDR3 DNA is TGTGCCAGCATTCTCGTCCGCACAGATACGCAGTATTTT. It yields the protein CASILVRTDTQYF.

This rearrangement joins TRBV12-3 or TRBV12-4 to TRBJ2-7, with D tentatively TRBD1 (5 bases). This CDR3 is 13 amino acids long. Between the trimmed V and J ends, which lost 1 base and 2 bases, there was a span of 6 bases. CDR3 DNA sequence: TGTGCCAGCAGTTTAGAGACAGCCTACGAGCAGTACTTC. It translates to CASSLETAYEQYF.

The rearrangement links TRBV3-1 (or the pseudogene TRBV3-2) to TRBJ1-2, with D possibly TRBD1 on 5 matching bases. Looked up from germline, CDR1 is LGHDT and CDR2 is YNNKEL (reference sequence). V lost 0 bases to trimming and J lost 8 bases, with 13 bases between them. CDR3 length: 14 amino acids. The CDR3 DNA reads TGTGCCAGCAGCCAAGACAGGGCCCGGCGAGGCTACACCTTC. It codes for CASSQDRARRGYTF.

The rearrangement links TRBV19 to TRBJ1-6, with TRBD1 matching over 7 bases. Trimming cost V 5 bases and J 1 base; bases outside gene matches: 8. The CDR3 covers 17 residues. The germline V gene has CDR1 LNHDA and CDR2 SQIVND (reference sequence). CDR3 in amino acids: CASSFRTGSSYNSPLHF. In DNA form, the CDR3 reads TGTGCCAGTAGTTTCCGGACAGGTTCGTCCTATAATTCACCCCTCCACTTT. The whole variable domain, filled in from reference TRBV19 and TRBJ1-6, reads DGGITQSPKYLFRKEGQNVTLSCEQNLNHDAMYWYRQDPGQGLRLIYYSQIVNDFQKGDIAEGYSVSREKKESFPLTVTSAQKNPTAFYLCASSFRTGSSYNSPLHFGNGTRLTVT.

In nucleotides, the CDR3 is TGTGCCAGCTCACCCGGGACAGACTATGGCTACACCTTC. Translation: CASSPGTDYGYTF. The chain employs TRBV18 and TRBJ1-2, with 7 bases that match TRBD1. CDR3 length: 13 amino acids. Losses at the gene ends were 3 bases for V and 3 bases for J; bases not matched to a gene: 1. In germline, CDR1 is KGHSH, CDR2 LQKENI.

In this sample, this clone turned up once. The V call is TRBV4-2, the J call TRBJ1-2; TRBD1 matches at 8 bases. The CDR3 length is 17 residues. The trim removed 0 bases at V and 3 bases at J, leaving 9 bases unmatched. Germline assignment: CDR1 LGHNA and CDR2 YNFKEQ. CDR3 amino acids: CASSQDFARGLDYGYTF. The CDR3 DNA follows: TGTGCCAGCAGCCAAGATTTTGCCAGGGGGCTGGACTATGGCTACACCTTC.

The chain links TRBV27 to TRBJ2-2, with 12 bases matching TRBD2. Germline CDR1 and CDR2: MNHEY and SMNVEV (reference sequence). The CDR3 has 15 residues. The J segment lost 5 bases and the V segment lost 6 bases, leaving 4 bases of the junction unmatched. The CDR3 sequence is CASSSGTSGTGELFF. CDR3 nucleotides: TGTGCCAGCAGCTCCGGGACTAGCGGGACCGGGGAGCTGTTTTTT.

This sequence joins TRBV7-6 and TRBJ2-7; D possibly uses TRBD1 or TRBD2 (6 bases each). V lost 6 bases and J lost 2, with 17 bases in between. Germline V lookup: CDR1 SGHVS, CDR2 FNYEAQ. The CDR3 is made up of 15 amino acids. The chain's CDR3 is CASSWARGGAYEQYF. CDR3 nucleotide sequence: TGTGCCAGCAGTTGGGCCAGGGGCGGGGCCTACGAGCAGTACTTC.

The chain joins TRBV6-5 to TRBJ2-5, with 7 positions matching TRBD1. Looked up from germline, CDR1 is MNHEY and CDR2 is SVGAGI. Unmatched junction bases numbered 7, after V lost 5 bases and J lost 4 bases. The CDR3 contains 14 residues. The CDR3 spells CASSRSGGRETQYF. The CDR3, as DNA: TGTGCCAGCAGTCGTTCAGGGGGTAGAGAGACCCAGTACTTC.

V gene TRBV28 combines with J gene TRBJ1-4; 7 nucleotides match TRBD1. The CDR3 totals 13 residues. Germline V lookup: CDR1 MDHEN, CDR2 SYDVKM. DNA for the CDR3: TGTCCGGGAGGGGGCAGGACTAATGAAAAACTGTTTTTT. It specifies CPGGGRTNEKLFF.

This chain uses TRBV6-4 with TRBJ2-5, with D unclear. This CDR3 comprises 13 residues. Germline lookup yields CDR1 MRHNA and CDR2 SNTAGT. V was clipped by 5 bases and J by 5 bases, with 12 bases between them. CDR3 DNA sequence: TGTGCCAGCAGTAGGAACGCCCGGGAGACCCAGTACTTC. It is translated as CASSRNARETQYF.

The genes are TRBV3-1 (or the pseudogene TRBV3-2) and TRBJ2-5, with 8 bases fitting TRBD2. CDR3 length equals 17 residues. CDR1 is LGHDT and CDR2 is YNNKEL in the germline V gene (reference sequence). V lost 0 bases to trimming and J lost 2 bases; unmatched junction nucleotides: 8. CDR3 DNA: TGTGCCAGCAGCCAAGAAGGGGCAGCGGGAGAACAAGAGACCCAGTACTTC. Translated: CASSQEGAAGEQETQYF.